The rows below give T cell receptor beta chains drawn from one sample of a study of T cells in Graves' hyperthyroidism and ophthalmopathy. MiXCR, run by TCRdb on the multiplex PCR reads, gives a single entry per CDR3 protein. The repertoire holds roughly 180,000 distinct CDR3 sequences, with 8% to 9.5% as singletons. Sequenced material: blood. The source is a woman aged 18 to 35 with Graves' hyperthyroidism that later progressed to Graves' ophthalmopathy. The CDR3 runs from the conserved cysteine through the conserved F or W. The order of the fields is J gene, D gene, CDR3 length, clone size, V gene, CDR3 DNA, CDR3 protein. The D gene is left open where the match is weak. Some rows mark clone size as missing; the rest say once, few, many or name a class of expanded clone.

J gene: TRBJ1-1
D gene: .
CDR3 length: 16
clone size: many
V gene: TRBV7-2
CDR3 DNA: TGTGCCAGCAGCTTAGATTGGGGGTGGGACAACACTGAAGCTTTCTTT
CDR3 protein: CASSLDWGWDNTEAFF

J gene: TRBJ1-4
D gene: .
CDR3 length: 16
clone size: many
V gene: TRBV10-3
CDR3 DNA: TGTGCCATCAGTCCCCTCCCGATTCAGGCCAATGAAAAACTGTTTTTT
CDR3 protein: CAISPLPIQANEKLFF

J gene: TRBJ2-1
D gene: TRBD2
CDR3 length: 19
clone size: .
V gene: TRBV4-1
CDR3 DNA: TGCGCCAGCAGCCAAAGAATACCTCTAGCGGGATTATCCTACAATGAGCAGTTCTTC
CDR3 protein: CASSQRIPLAGLSYNEQFF

J gene: TRBJ1-2
D gene: .
CDR3 length: 14
clone size: many
V gene: TRBV3-1
CDR3 DNA: TGTGCCAGCAGCCAAGCGCGAGGTAACTATGGCTACACCTTC
CDR3 protein: CASSQARGNYGYTF

J gene: TRBJ1-3
D gene: .
CDR3 length: 13
clone size: many
V gene: TRBV30
CDR3 DNA: TGTGCCTGGAGGCGGGACGGAGGAAACACCATATATTTT
CDR3 protein: CAWRRDGGNTIYF

J gene: TRBJ2-5
D gene: .
CDR3 length: 13
clone size: many
V gene: TRBV9
CDR3 DNA: TGTGCCAGCAGCGTAGAGGCGGAAGAGACCCAGTACTTC
CDR3 protein: CASSVEAEETQYF

J gene: TRBJ2-5
D gene: .
CDR3 length: 13
clone size: .
V gene: TRBV10-2
CDR3 DNA: TGCGCCAGCAGTGCCGGGGAGACAGAGACCCAGTACTTC
CDR3 protein: CASSAGETETQYF

J gene: TRBJ2-3
D gene: .
CDR3 length: 15
clone size: many
V gene: TRBV6-1
CDR3 DNA: TGTGCCAGCAGTTCCGGACTGCTAAACACAGATACGCAGTATTTT
CDR3 protein: CASSSGLLNTDTQYF

J gene: TRBJ1-3
D gene: .
CDR3 length: 10
clone size: .
V gene: TRBV19
CDR3 DNA: TGTGCCAGTTTAGGAACAGGGATATATTTT
CDR3 protein: CASLGTGIYF

J gene: TRBJ1-1
D gene: .
CDR3 length: 13
clone size: many
V gene: TRBV2
CDR3 DNA: TGTGCCAGCAGTTCGCTTATGAACACTGAAGCTTTCTTT
CDR3 protein: CASSSLMNTEAFF

J gene: TRBJ2-1
D gene: .
CDR3 length: 15
clone size: many
V gene: TRBV5-1
CDR3 DNA: TGCGCCAGCAGCTTGCGACTCGGGGAAGGGAATGAGCAGTTCTTC
CDR3 protein: CASSLRLGEGNEQFF

J gene: TRBJ1-5
D gene: TRBD1
CDR3 length: 14
clone size: few
V gene: TRBV6-1
CDR3 DNA: TGTGCCAGCAGTAACGGACAGGCCGCAGAGGCCCAGCATTTT
CDR3 protein: CASSNGQAAEAQHF

J gene: TRBJ1-1
D gene: .
CDR3 length: 13
clone size: many
V gene: TRBV18
CDR3 DNA: TGTGCCAGCTCACCAGCCCGGGGGATTGAAGCTTTCTTT
CDR3 protein: CASSPARGIEAFF

J gene: TRBJ2-5
D gene: TRBD2
CDR3 length: 16
clone size: few
V gene: TRBV6-1
CDR3 DNA: TGTGCCAGCAGACATCATAGCGGGAGGGTGGAAGAGACCCAGTACTTC
CDR3 protein: CASRHHSGRVEETQYF

J gene: TRBJ2-5
D gene: TRBD2
CDR3 length: 16
clone size: many
V gene: TRBV9
CDR3 DNA: TGTGCCAGCAGCCGAAAGGCGGGGGGTATACAAGAGACCCAGTACTTC
CDR3 protein: CASSRKAGGIQETQYF

J gene: TRBJ2-7
D gene: TRBD1
CDR3 length: 15
clone size: many
V gene: TRBV20-1
CDR3 DNA: TGCAGTGCTAGAGATCATGACAGGGAACTTCGCGAGCAGTACTTC
CDR3 protein: CSARDHDRELREQYF

J gene: TRBJ1-5
D gene: .
CDR3 length: 14
clone size: many
V gene: TRBV24-1
CDR3 DNA: TGTGCCACCAGTGATTCGACAGGAGCCCAGCCCCAGCATTTT
CDR3 protein: CATSDSTGAQPQHF

J gene: TRBJ1-1
D gene: TRBD1
CDR3 length: 15
clone size: many
V gene: TRBV6-1
CDR3 DNA: TGTGCCAGCAGTGAAGCCGGGACAGTTAACACTGAAGCTTTCTTT
CDR3 protein: CASSEAGTVNTEAFF

J gene: TRBJ1-1
D gene: .
CDR3 length: 11
clone size: many
V gene: TRBV20-1
CDR3 DNA: TGCAGTGCTAGAGTCTTGGCTGAAGCTTTCTTT
CDR3 protein: CSARVLAEAFF

J gene: TRBJ2-1
D gene: TRBD2
CDR3 length: 14
clone size: many
V gene: TRBV7-2
CDR3 DNA: TGTGCCAGCAGCCTCGGCGGGGGGTACAATGAGCAGTTCTTC
CDR3 protein: CASSLGGGYNEQFF

J gene: TRBJ2-2
D gene: .
CDR3 length: 12
clone size: .
V gene: TRBV4-1
CDR3 DNA: TGCGCCAGCTCGCTAAAAACCGGGGAGCTGTTTTTT
CDR3 protein: CASSLKTGELFF

J gene: TRBJ2-3
D gene: TRBD2
CDR3 length: 15
clone size: many
V gene: TRBV27
CDR3 DNA: TGTGCCAGCAGTTTAGCTAGCGGTTTCACAGATACGCAGTATTTT
CDR3 protein: CASSLASGFTDTQYF

J gene: TRBJ1-3
D gene: .
CDR3 length: 15
clone size: .
V gene: TRBV30
CDR3 DNA: TGTGCCTGGAGTGTAAAACGGCCCTCTGGAAACACCATATATTTT
CDR3 protein: CAWSVKRPSGNTIYF

J gene: TRBJ2-2
D gene: TRBD2
CDR3 length: 15
clone size: few
V gene: TRBV9
CDR3 DNA: TGTGCCAGCAGCGTGGGACTAGCTGTTACCGGGGAGCTGTTTTTT
CDR3 protein: CASSVGLAVTGELFF

J gene: TRBJ2-7
D gene: .
CDR3 length: 15
clone size: many
V gene: TRBV14
CDR3 DNA: TGTGCCAGCAGCCAAGACTACAGGCAAAGAGCCGAGCAGTACTTC
CDR3 protein: CASSQDYRQRAEQYF

J gene: TRBJ2-7
D gene: TRBD1
CDR3 length: 14
clone size: many
V gene: TRBV12-3/TRBV12-4
CDR3 DNA: TGTGCCAGCAGTGGGGACAGGGGGCCCCACGAGCAGTACTTC
CDR3 protein: CASSGDRGPHEQYF

J gene: TRBJ1-1
D gene: .
CDR3 length: 13
clone size: many
V gene: TRBV9
CDR3 DNA: TGTGCCAGCAGCGTAGATTCGAACACTGAAGCTTTCTTT
CDR3 protein: CASSVDSNTEAFF

J gene: TRBJ1-5
D gene: TRBD1
CDR3 length: 15
clone size: many
V gene: TRBV7-9
CDR3 DNA: TGTGCCAGCAGCCCCGGACAGGGGGAATTTCAGCCCCAGCATTTT
CDR3 protein: CASSPGQGEFQPQHF

J gene: TRBJ2-7
D gene: .
CDR3 length: 12
clone size: many
V gene: TRBV20-1
CDR3 DNA: TGCAGTGCTACAGACACCACCTACGAGCAGTACTTC
CDR3 protein: CSATDTTYEQYF

J gene: TRBJ2-7
D gene: .
CDR3 length: 14
clone size: few
V gene: TRBV5-1
CDR3 DNA: TGCGCCAGCAGCTTGGGCACGTTAAACTACGAGCAGTACTTC
CDR3 protein: CASSLGTLNYEQYF

J gene: TRBJ2-2
D gene: TRBD1
CDR3 length: 12
clone size: many
V gene: TRBV24-1
CDR3 DNA: TGTGCCACCAGTGACCAGGACAGGGGGCTGTTTTTT
CDR3 protein: CATSDQDRGLFF